Shown below are 11 T cell receptor beta chains from a single sample sequenced in a study of CD4 T cells in relation to SARS-CoV-2 and coronaviruses. Assay: immunoSEQ multiplex PCR; the TCRdb copy retains only in-frame clones and omits some. The sample carries about 36,000 clones, 77% recorded once. For these TCRs, the target antigens are not known. Sequencing was carried out using memory CD4+ T cells from PBMCs, cultured in vitro. The receptor set was obtained from an adult with COVID-19.

The chain joins TRBV18 to TRBJ2-1, with a tentative D call TRBD2 (5 bases). The V end was cut by 3 bases, the J end by 10 bases, with 10 bases between. CDR1 and CDR2 from the germline V gene are KGHSH and LQKENI. The CDR3 length is 12 residues. The CDR3 sequence: CASSPGGREQFF. CDR3 bases: TGTGCCAGCTCACCCGGAGGACGAGAGCAGTTCTTC.

This sequence joins TRBV30 and TRBJ2-3; TRBD2 might be the D (5 bases). Trimming pared 2 bases from V and 3 bases from J, leaving 12 bases between. The CDR3 covers 14 residues. The germline CDR1 and CDR2 sequences are GTSNPN and SVGIG (reference sequence). The CDR3 loop reads CAWSKGTGTDTQYF. Here the CDR3 DNA reads TGTGCCTGGAGTAAAGGAACGGGGACAGATACGCAGTATTTT. Filled out from reference TRBV30 and TRBJ2-3, the complete variable domain reads SQTIHQWPATLVQPVGSPLSLECTVEGTSNPNLYWYRQAAGRGLQLLFYSVGIGQISSEVPQNLSASRPQDRQFILSSKKLLLSDSGFYLCAWSKGTGTDTQYFGPGTRLTVL.

This CDR3 reads CASSPGTSESTDTQYF. The CDR3 region has the DNA TGCGCCAGCAGCCCCGGGACTAGCGAAAGCACAGATACGCAGTATTTT. The V gene is TRBV5-1, the J gene TRBJ2-3, with TRBD2 identical over 10 bases. Germline CDR1 SGHRS, CDR2 YFSETQ. The ends lost 4 bases at V and 0 bases at J; junction bases unmatched: 5. The CDR3 covers 16 residues.

The V call is TRBV5-1, the J call TRBJ2-5; perhaps TRBD2 as D (5 bases). CDR1 SGHRS and CDR2 YFSETQ come from the germline V gene. The CDR3 has 16 residues. V gave up 5 bases and J gave up 1 base, with 18 bases separating them. The CDR3 DNA reads as TGCGCCAGCAGGAGGTGGACTGGGTTAAGCCAAGAGACCCAGTACTTC. Its protein is CASRRWTGLSQETQYF.

The chain joins TRBV7-8 to TRBJ2-3, with D possibly being TRBD1 or TRBD2 (5 bases each). CDR3 size: 11 residues. CDR1 is SGHVS and CDR2 is FQNEAQ in the germline V gene. Trimming shortened V by 6 bases and J by 5 bases, and 6 bases separated the two germline ends. The CDR3: CASRGRDTQYF. In DNA, the CDR3 is TGTGCCAGCAGGGGACGAGATACGCAGTATTTT. The variable domain in full, with the rest retrieved from reference TRBV7-8 and TRBJ2-3, is GAGVSQSPRYKVAKRGQDVALRCDPISGHVSLFWYQQALGQGPEFLTYFQNEAQLDKSGLPSDRFFAERPEGSVSTLKIQRTQQEDSAVYLCASRGRDTQYFGPGTRLTVL.

The chain recombines TRBV19 with TRBJ2-3; D remains unclear. With 6 bases removed from V and 2 bases from J, the gap between germline ends came to 6 bases. In germline, CDR1 is LNHDA, CDR2 SQIVND (reference sequence). CDR3 length: 12 residues. CDR3 residues: CASSEYTDTQYF. DNA for the CDR3: TGTGCCAGTAGCGAATACACAGATACGCAGTATTTT. Together with reference TRBV19 and TRBJ2-3, the CDR3 gives the full variable domain: DGGITQSPKYLFRKEGQNVTLSCEQNLNHDAMYWYRQDPGQGLRLIYYSQIVNDFQKGDIAEGYSVSREKKESFPLTVTSAQKNPTAFYLCASSEYTDTQYFGPGTRLTVL.

CDR3 in amino acids: CASSRTGTLPYGYTF. CDR3 DNA sequence: TGTGCCAGCAGCCGCACAGGGACCCTCCCCTATGGCTACACCTTC. This chain uses TRBV3-1 (or the pseudogene TRBV3-2) with TRBJ1-2, with TRBD1 as a possible D gene (6 bases). Germline V CDR1 and CDR2: LGHDT, YNNKEL (reference sequence). The V gene lost 4 bases and the J gene lost 4 bases, with 16 bases spanning the gap. The CDR3 has 15 residues.

The table lists this clone with a count of one. The chain joins TRBV5-6 to TRBJ2-1; D call uncertain. Germline V gives CDR1 SGHDT, CDR2 YYEEEE. This CDR3 has 12 residues. Trimming left V 5 bases short and J 7 bases short, with 10 bases between. The CDR3 DNA is TGTGCCAGCAGTACCTCGAGGAATGAGCAGTTCTTC. As protein: CASSTSRNEQFF.

CDR3 loop: CASSVGLDGYNEQFF. CDR3 sequence (DNA): TGTGCCAGCAGCGTAGGGCTAGATGGCTACAATGAGCAGTTCTTC. The chain recombines TRBV9 with TRBJ2-1, with no clear D. Per the germline V gene, CDR1 is SGDLS and CDR2 is YYNGEE. V lost 0 bases, J lost 3 bases, and 10 bases lay in between. The CDR3 is 15 residues long.

V usage is TRBV7-9 and J usage is TRBJ2-2; D ambiguous. V dropped 5 bases and J dropped 5 bases, with 18 bases sitting between them. Germline lookup yields CDR1 SEHNR and CDR2 FQNEAQ (reference sequence). The CDR3 is 16 amino acids. The CDR3: CASSQQYLQMTGELFF. The DNA for the CDR3 is TGTGCCAGCAGCCAACAATACTTACAGATGACCGGGGAGCTGTTTTTT.

This chain links TRBV3-1 (or the pseudogene TRBV3-2) with TRBJ2-1; D is possibly TRBD2 (6 bases). V gave up 3 bases and J gave up 0 bases, with 12 bases separating them. The CDR3 contains 16 residues. CDR1 and CDR2 (germline): LGHDT, YNNKEL (reference sequence). This CDR3 reads CASSQRRGSSYNEQFF. The CDR3 DNA reads as TGTGCCAGCAGCCAGAGGCGGGGCAGCTCCTACAATGAGCAGTTCTTC.